These 14 T cell receptor beta chains originate from one sample sequenced in a study of beta chain features in type 1 diabetes. Whole-study results and caveats: Shortening that was moderate but significant affected the TCRB CDR3s of Type 1 diabetes patients in all four CD4+ subsets.

These receptors have no identified antigens. The sequenced template was cDNA made from the entire isolated RNA. Generated by immunoSEQ multiplex PCR, the TCRdb table keeps only in-frame clones and is missing some. The sample includes some 660,000 clones, about 14% seen only once; the top ten take 0.04%. Source material: naive CD4+ T cells from blood. All receptors derive from a man between 18 and 35 years old with type 1 diabetes.

This clone came up a few times. The gene calls are TRBV7-9 and TRBJ1-4; D gene unclear. The germline CDR1 and CDR2 sequences are SEHNR and FQNEAQ (reference sequence). Trimming took 1 base from V and 9 from J, leaving 9 bases between them. The length of the CDR3 is 13 residues. CDR3: CASSLGTKQKLFF. For the CDR3, the DNA is TGTGCCAGCAGCTTAGGGACCAAGCAAAAACTGTTTTTT.

The genes are TRBV30 and TRBJ1-5; 8 bases are a match to TRBD1. V gave up 0 bases and J gave up 7 bases; unmatched junction bases: 5. CDR1 and CDR2 (germline): GTSNPN, SVGIG (reference sequence). This CDR3 has 14 amino acids. CDR3 residues: CAWSVGQGWQPQHF. CDR3 DNA sequence: TGTGCCTGGAGTGTAGGACAGGGTTGGCAGCCCCAGCATTTT.

The chain recombines TRBV14 with TRBJ1-1; 7 bases match TRBD1. Per germline, CDR1 SGHDN and CDR2 FVKESK. There are 15 residues in the CDR3. J lost 4 bases, V lost 3 bases, and 8 bases had no gene match. The chain's CDR3 is CASSQQTGWSTEAFF. The CDR3 region has the DNA TGTGCCAGCAGCCAGCAGACAGGGTGGAGCACTGAAGCTTTCTTT.

This clone was picked up a small number of times. V is TRBV10-3 and J is TRBJ1-2; 7 bases map to TRBD1. Trimming took 10 bases from V and 4 from J; bases not matched to a gene: 9. This CDR3 spans 13 amino acids. Germline V gene lookup returns CDR1 ENHRY and CDR2 SYGVKD. CDR3 nucleotide sequence: TGTGCCAGTCAGGGACAGCGGCCCTATGGCTACACCTTC. Its translation is CASQGQRPYGYTF.

V and J are TRBV6-1 and TRBJ2-1; possible D gene TRBD2, 6 bases. Per germline, CDR1 MNHNS and CDR2 SASEGT. This CDR3 contains 16 residues. V lost 4 bases and J 1 base, leaving 14 bases between the germline ends. In DNA, the CDR3 is TGTGCCAGCAGTGCAAGATCCGGGACTTCCTACAATGAGCAGTTCTTC. It is translated as CASSARSGTSYNEQFF.

This clone was counted between two and nine times. The rearrangement joins TRBV11-2 to TRBJ2-1; D not certain. The CDR3 runs to 13 residues. Germline CDR1 SGHAT, CDR2 FQNNGV. V was trimmed by 5 bases and J by 8 bases, leaving 13 bases between them. CDR3 bases: TGTGCCAGCAGCCTCCATAGAGAGGATGAGCAGTTCTTC. It specifies CASSLHREDEQFF.

This chain joins TRBV5-4 and TRBJ1-3; D call uncertain. Trimming pared 4 bases from V and 0 bases from J, leaving 8 bases between. The CDR3 has 14 amino acids. Germline lookup yields CDR1 SGHNT and CDR2 YYREEE (reference sequence). In nucleotides, the CDR3 is TGTGCCAGCAGCCTGGACCTCTCTGGAAACACCATATATTTT. Translated, it gives CASSLDLSGNTIYF.

This chain joins TRBV7-9 and TRBJ2-3; the D gene is possibly TRBD2 (6 bases). The CDR3 is 16 amino acids. Trimming removed 4 bases from V and 2 bases from J, with 16 bases in between. CDR1 and CDR2 (germline): SEHNR, FQNEAQ (reference sequence). This chain's CDR3 is CASSWPGGVNTDTQYF. The DNA of the CDR3 is TGTGCCAGCAGCTGGCCGGGCGGGGTGAACACAGATACGCAGTATTTT.

This CDR3 reads CASSQEAGNTIYF. CDR3 DNA: TGTGCCAGCAGCCAAGAGGCTGGAAACACCATATATTTT. V is TRBV14 and J is TRBJ1-3; no clear D gene. Germline V lookup: CDR1 SGHDN, CDR2 FVKESK. V lost 0 bases to trimming and J lost 2 bases, with 2 bases between them. This CDR3 spans 13 amino acids.

V usage is TRBV6-5 and J usage is TRBJ2-7; D may correspond to TRBD1 or TRBD2 (6 bases each). The V and J ends lost 0 bases and 3 bases respectively, with 12 bases between them. This CDR3 has 15 residues. CDR1 and CDR2 (germline): MNHEY, SVGAGI. CDR3 sequence: CASSYSSGGGYEQYF. DNA of the CDR3: TGTGCCAGCAGTTACTCGTCCGGGGGCGGCTACGAGCAGTACTTC.

This clone showed up just a few times. The chain joins TRBV5-1 to TRBJ1-2, with 11 bases fitting TRBD1. V shed 0 bases and J 8 bases; nucleotides not matched to a gene: 3. There are 14 residues in the CDR3. CDR1 and CDR2 (germline): SGHRS, YFSETQ. In DNA, the CDR3 is TGCGCCAGCAGCTTGGCGGGACAGGGGGACGGCTACACCTTC. It codes for CASSLAGQGDGYTF.

The table lists this clone with a few counts. V usage is TRBV27 and J usage is TRBJ1-5, with D maybe TRBD1 (5 bases). The CDR3 has 13 residues. V was trimmed by 6 bases and J by 0 bases, leaving 6 bases between them. Germline loops: CDR1 MNHEY, CDR2 SMNVEV (reference sequence). Here the CDR3 DNA reads TGTGCCAGCAGCCAGGGTAGCAATCAGCCCCAGCATTTT. As protein: CASSQGSNQPQHF.

The chain joins TRBV21-1 to TRBJ2-7; TRBD1, the D gene given by the table, was not confirmed from the DNA. TRBV21-1 is assigned pseudogene status. The length of the CDR3 is 15 residues. CDR3 amino acids: CASSSTPTEAYEQYF. The CDR3 nucleotides are TGTGCCAGCAGTTCAACCCCGACAGAGGCCTACGAGCAGTACTTC.

This clone was found a few times. The chain is built from TRBV7-3 and TRBJ2-2, with 8 bases that match TRBD1. V shed 0 bases, J shed 1 base, and the junction held 4 bases outside the gene matches. Germline CDR1 and CDR2: SGHTA and FQGTGA. The CDR3 totals 17 residues. The chain's CDR3 is CASSLTPGTGNTGELFF. CDR3 sequence (DNA): TGTGCCAGCAGCTTAACGCCTGGGACAGGGAACACCGGGGAGCTGTTTTTT.